The source of this T cell receptor beta chain is a study of blood T cell repertoires in COVID-19. Study-wide background: Whether acute or convalescent, the COVID-19 samples came from the United States, Italy and Spain. Nucleic acid was either cDNA or gDNA, and it came from T cells, B-cell-depleted T cells, or PBMCs.

Enrollees, about 18 to 100 years old, lived in 20 to 25 US areas. Participant-reported clinical history was the basis for cohort assignment. The germline V and J ends were trimmed by 4 bases and 5 bases, with 10 bases remaining between them. The CDR3 contains 13 residues. Germline assignment: CDR1 SGHNT and CDR2 YYREEE (reference sequence). The sample holds a few counts of this clone. The protocol was immunoSEQ multiplex PCR, while the TCRdb copy is restricted to in-frame clones and leaves out a portion. In the table there are around 50,000 clones, approximately 82% of which are singletons. The sequencing input was PBMCs or T cells enriched from blood (not recorded which). This chain links TRBV5-4 with TRBJ1-5; tentatively, D is TRBD1 (5 bases). The sequence was obtained from a woman in her forties or fifties with acute COVID-19. Written as DNA, the CDR3 is TGTGCCAGCAGCGCGGGGCAGGATCAGCCCCAGCATTTT. Its protein product is CASSAGQDQPQHF.